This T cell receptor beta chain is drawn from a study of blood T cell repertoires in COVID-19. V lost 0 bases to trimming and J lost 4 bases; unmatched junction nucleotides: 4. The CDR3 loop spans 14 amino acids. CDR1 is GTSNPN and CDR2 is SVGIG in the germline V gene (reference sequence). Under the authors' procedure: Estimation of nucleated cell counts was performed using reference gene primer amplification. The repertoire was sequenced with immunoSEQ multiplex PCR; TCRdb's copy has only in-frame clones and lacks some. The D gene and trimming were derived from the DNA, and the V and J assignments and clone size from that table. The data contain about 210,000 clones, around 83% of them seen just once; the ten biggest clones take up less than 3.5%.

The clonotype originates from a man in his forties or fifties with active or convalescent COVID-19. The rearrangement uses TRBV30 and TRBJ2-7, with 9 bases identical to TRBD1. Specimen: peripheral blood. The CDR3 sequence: CAWSVGTGSYEQYF. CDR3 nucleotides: TGTGCCTGGAGTGTAGGGACAGGGTCTTACGAGCAGTACTTC.